This T cell receptor beta chain was recorded in a study of T cell responses to AZD1222 COVID-19 vaccine. Repertoires were generated with immunoSEQ multiplex PCR, while TCRdb's copy carries only in-frame clones and drops some. The sample contains 200,000 or so clones, roughly 91% of which appear only once. For this clone: Its antigen is currently unknown.

Trimming left V 4 bases short and J 6 bases short, with 8 bases between. The CDR3 has 12 residues. Germline CDR1 reads LNHDA; CDR2 reads SQIVND (reference sequence). Study-wide results and limits: Only six people who got AZD1222 tested seropositive at baseline. At 160-218 and 743-854, vaccine-associated CD4 TCRs were dominant, and they spanned spike.

The specimen was peripheral blood, collected on day 0 of MenACWY control vaccination. This sequence originates from an adult in good health. This rearrangement joins TRBV19 to TRBJ2-3, with no clear D. The CDR3 DNA reads as TGTGCCAGTAGTAGGGGTACGGATACGCAGTATTTT. Translated: CASSRGTDTQYF.